Shown below are 28 T cell receptor beta chains from a single sample sequenced in a study of blood T cell repertoires in COVID-19. TCRdb keeps only in-frame clones here, not all; method: immunoSEQ multiplex PCR. The data hold 130,000 to 150,000 clones, with 88% observed a single time. Sequencing used peripheral blood. Receptors were obtained from a human donor in a cohort sampled during active COVID-19.

This clone was seen only once. The chain employs TRBV3-1 (or the pseudogene TRBV3-2) and TRBJ2-7; 8 nucleotides agree with TRBD2. Germline CDR1 and CDR2: LGHDT and YNNKEL (reference sequence). Losses at the gene ends were 3 bases for V and 0 bases for J; bases not matched to a gene: 7. The CDR3 has 16 residues. The CDR3 loop is CASSHWVAGRSYEQYF. The CDR3 DNA is TGTGCCAGCAGCCATTGGGTAGCGGGACGCTCCTACGAGCAGTACTTC.

This clone was detected a few times. This chain uses TRBV30 with TRBJ1-1; unclear D gene. The V end lost 2 bases, the J end lost 5 bases, and 9 bases lay between the germline ends. From germline, CDR1 is GTSNPN and CDR2 SVGIG (reference sequence). CDR3 size: 12 residues. The CDR3, as DNA: TGTGCCTGGAGTCGGGGAGTAACTGAAGCTTTCTTT. As protein: CAWSRGVTEAFF.

This clone was seen once. CDR3 sequence reads: CASSDWGVETGELFF. DNA for the CDR3: TGTGCCAGCAGTGATTGGGGGGTAGAGACCGGGGAGCTGTTTTTT. The chain employs TRBV2 and TRBJ2-2; D is possibly TRBD2 (6 bases). CDR3 length: 15 amino acids. Germline V gene sequence: CDR1 SNHLY, CDR2 FYNNEI. Trimming took off 3 bases at V and 5 bases at J, with 13 bases between the two ends.

The rearrangement links TRBV15 to TRBJ2-6, with a tentative D call TRBD1 (5 bases). Germline CDR1 and CDR2: LNHNV and YYDKDF (reference sequence). The CDR3 is 17 residues long. V lost 5 bases, J lost 3 bases, and 17 bases lay in between. The CDR3 DNA is TGTGCCACCAGCTTAAGAAGGGGTTTGAGTGGGGCCAACGTCCTGACTTTC. Its translation: CATSLRRGLSGANVLTF.

The chain joins TRBV7-8 to TRBJ1-2, with D possibly matching TRBD1 (6 bases). Germline CDR1 and CDR2: SGHVS and FQNEAQ. The V end lost 0 bases, the J end lost 6 bases, and 11 bases lay between the germline ends. The CDR3 runs to 14 residues. CDR3 DNA sequence: TGTGCCAGCAGCTTAGCATCAGGGGCCAATGGCTACACCTTC. It is translated as CASSLASGANGYTF. Together with reference TRBV7-8 and TRBJ1-2, the CDR3 gives the full variable domain: GAGVSQSPRYKVAKRGQDVALRCDPISGHVSLFWYQQALGQGPEFLTYFQNEAQLDKSGLPSDRFFAERPEGSVSTLKIQRTQQEDSAVYLCASSLASGANGYTFGSGTRLTVV.

This clone turned up a few times. The chain is built from TRBV24-1 and TRBJ1-2, with TRBD1 identical over 8 bases. The CDR3 has 13 residues. After removal of 7 bases from V and 7 bases from J, the junction contained 7 bases not matched to a gene. Looked up from germline, CDR1 is KGHDR and CDR2 is SFDVKD. Here the CDR3 DNA reads TGTGCCACCAGGGACAGGGCCGGGAGTGGCTACACCTTC. Translation gives CATRDRAGSGYTF.

The chain recombines TRBV28 with TRBJ2-3, with 13 bases that match TRBD2. The V gene's germline CDR1 is MDHEN and CDR2 SYDVKM. The CDR3 contains 18 residues. V lost 5 bases and J lost 0; bases outside the gene matches: 8. CDR3: CASSTSGGVRPSTDTQYF. The CDR3 coding sequence is TGTGCCAGCAGTACTAGCGGGGGGGTGCGACCTAGCACAGATACGCAGTATTTT.

The chain recombines TRBV6-5 with TRBJ1-4, with 8 bases aligning to TRBD1. This CDR3 is built from 14 residues. V shed 5 bases, J shed 12 bases, and the junction held 11 bases outside the gene matches. Germline CDR1 MNHEY, CDR2 SVGAGI. CDR3 residues: CASSTNRGAGELFF. The CDR3 DNA reads TGTGCCAGCAGTACCAACAGGGGGGCCGGGGAACTGTTTTTT.

This chain uses TRBV2 with TRBJ1-4, with a weak D call TRBD1 (5 bases). CDR3 size: 14 residues. The V and J ends lost 2 bases and 8 bases respectively, with 12 bases between them. The germline CDR1 and CDR2 sequences are SNHLY and FYNNEI. As DNA, the CDR3 is TGTGCCAGCAGTGAATTGACCGGGGGAGAAAAACTGTTTTTT. Protein sequence: CASSELTGGEKLFF.

There are a few counts of this clone. The chain combines TRBV27 with TRBJ2-7; TRBD2 is a possible D gene (6 bases). CDR1 is MNHEY and CDR2 is SMNVEV in the germline V gene (reference sequence). V lost 4 bases and J lost 4, with 17 bases in between. CDR3 length equals 15 residues. The CDR3 loop is CASSSFGGAGYEQYF. The DNA of the CDR3 is TGTGCCAGCAGTTCCTTCGGGGGAGCCGGATACGAGCAGTACTTC.

This chain joins TRBV28 and TRBJ1-5; D ambiguous. The germline CDR1 and CDR2 sequences are MDHEN and SYDVKM. CDR3 length: 16 residues. The V and J ends lost 4 bases and 6 bases respectively, with 19 bases between them. As DNA, the CDR3 is TGTGCCAGCAGTTCCCCGTCGGGAGGCGGCGGTCAGCCCCAGCATTTT. Its protein product is CASSSPSGGGGQPQHF.

This sequence joins TRBV2 and TRBJ2-5; 7 bases fit TRBD1. CDR3 length equals 14 residues. CDR1 is SNHLY and CDR2 is FYNNEI in the germline V gene. Trimming at V came to 1 base and at J to 3 bases, leaving 2 bases not matched to a gene. The CDR3 sequence: CASSEDRGEETQYF. As DNA, the CDR3 is TGTGCCAGCAGTGAAGACAGGGGTGAAGAGACCCAGTACTTC. Combining the CDR3 with reference TRBV2 and TRBJ2-5 gives the whole variable domain EPEVTQTPSHQVTQMGQEVILRCVPISNHLYFYWYRQILGQKVEFLVSFYNNEISEKSEIFDDQFSVERPDGSNFTLKIRSTKLEDSAMYFCASSEDRGEETQYFGPGTRLLVL.

DNA for the CDR3: TGTGCCAGCAGTGAGGACAGGGTCAACTACAATGAGCAGTTCTTC. This sequence encodes CASSEDRVNYNEQFF. V gene TRBV2 combines with J gene TRBJ2-1, with 8 bases matching TRBD1. The V gene end was trimmed by 3 bases and the J gene end by 3 bases; junction bases not matched to a gene: 4. The germline gives CDR1 SNHLY, CDR2 FYNNEI. The CDR3 is made up of 15 amino acids.

This clone has a single count. The chain employs TRBV5-5 and TRBJ1-5; D is unresolved. V lost 1 base to trimming and J lost 1 base, with 3 bases between them. The CDR3 is made up of 13 amino acids. Per germline, CDR1 SGHKS and CDR2 YYEKEE (reference sequence). The CDR3 DNA reads as TGTGCCAGCAGCTTGAGCAGCAATCAGCCCCAGCATTTT. Translated: CASSLSSNQPQHF.

This clone occurred once. The gene calls are TRBV2 and TRBJ2-7; TRBD1 aligns across 10 bases. The germline V gene encodes CDR1 SNHLY and CDR2 FYNNEI. J gave up 2 bases and V 6 bases, and 7 bases lay outside the gene matches. The CDR3 is 15 residues long. The CDR3 DNA sequence: TGTGCCAGCAGCAGCGGTGGACAGGGGGCCTACGAGCAGTACTTC. Its translation: CASSSGGQGAYEQYF.

J is TRBJ1-3 and V is TRBV5-4, with TRBD1 as a possible D gene (6 bases). Trimming took 4 bases from V and 3 from J, leaving 14 bases between them. This CDR3 comprises 15 residues. Germline V gene sequence: CDR1 SGHNT, CDR2 YYREEE (reference sequence). The CDR3 loop is CASSERQAGGNTIYF. The CDR3 DNA sequence: TGTGCCAGCAGCGAACGACAGGCTGGTGGAAACACCATATATTTT.

This rearrangement joins TRBV15 to TRBJ2-7; a possible D gene is TRBD1 (7 bases). The germline gives CDR1 LNHNV, CDR2 YYDKDF (reference sequence). The CDR3 consists of 15 residues. V lost 1 base and J lost 4, with 14 bases in between. CDR3 sequence reads: CATSRGRDSEYEQYF. DNA for the CDR3: TGTGCCACCAGCAGAGGGCGGGACAGCGAGTACGAGCAGTACTTC. Together with reference TRBV15 and TRBJ2-7, the CDR3 gives the full variable domain: DAMVIQNPRYQVTQFGKPVTLSCSQTLNHNVMYWYQQKSSQAPKLLFHYYDKDFNNEADTPDNFQSRRPNTSFCFLDIRSPGLGDTAMYLCATSRGRDSEYEQYFGPGTRLTVT.

As DNA, the CDR3 is TGTGCCAGCGGGGGACAGGGTTCCTCTGGGGCCAACGTCCTGACTTTC. As protein: CASGGQGSSGANVLTF. The chain couples TRBV6-6 to TRBJ2-6; 9 bases agree with TRBD1. CDR3 length: 16 amino acids. Germline CDR1 reads MNHNY; CDR2 reads SVGAGI (reference sequence). V lost 8 bases, J lost 0 bases, and 5 bases stayed unmatched.

This sequence joins TRBV5-1 and TRBJ2-7, with D maybe TRBD1 (6 bases). The germline CDR1 and CDR2 sequences are SGHRS and YFSETQ. The CDR3 contains 16 residues. V was pared by 4 bases and J by 0 bases, with 17 bases between. In nucleotides, the CDR3 is TGCGCCAGCAGCCCCCTCAACCGAGGGGGCTCCTACGAGCAGTACTTC. It specifies CASSPLNRGGSYEQYF.

The chain recombines TRBV11-2 with TRBJ1-4; TRBD1 might be the D (6 bases). The CDR3 consists of 15 residues. Looked up from germline, CDR1 is SGHAT and CDR2 is FQNNGV. Trimming left V 5 bases short and J 0 bases short, with 10 bases between. The CDR3: CASSPTGTTNEKLFF. The CDR3 DNA sequence: TGTGCCAGCAGCCCTACAGGGACAACTAATGAAAAACTGTTTTTT.

The chain joins TRBV6-5 to TRBJ1-1, with D perhaps TRBD1 (5 bases). Germline V CDR1 and CDR2: MNHEY, SVGAGI. CDR3 size: 13 residues. Trimming removed 6 bases from V and 1 base from J, with 9 bases in between. The CDR3 DNA sequence: TGTGCCAGCAGCCAGGGCCCGAACACTGAAGCTTTCTTT. This sequence encodes CASSQGPNTEAFF.

This sequence joins TRBV7-2 and TRBJ1-1, with D hard to call. Germline CDR1 and CDR2: SGHTA and FQGNSA. V lost 3 bases, J lost 3 bases, and 14 bases lay in between. The CDR3 covers 15 residues. The CDR3 reads CASSLSGLSHTEAFF. The DNA for the CDR3 is TGTGCCAGCAGCTTGTCGGGTCTGTCCCACACTGAAGCTTTCTTT.

The rearrangement joins TRBV6-5 to TRBJ2-7; 7 nucleotides align to TRBD1. Per the germline V gene, CDR1 is MNHEY and CDR2 is SVGAGI. This CDR3 is built from 14 residues. With V trimmed by 6 bases and J by 1 base, 6 bases remained unmatched. The CDR3 DNA reads as TGTGCCAGCAGAGGGGGCAGGGATTCCTACGAGCAGTACTTC. This encodes CASRGGRDSYEQYF.

The chain links TRBV7-8 to TRBJ1-1; the D gene is possibly TRBD1 (5 bases). V gave up 6 bases and J gave up 0 bases, with 20 bases separating them. Germline V gene lookup returns CDR1 SGHVS and CDR2 FQNEAQ. This CDR3 region has 17 residues. CDR3 sequence: CASRSWQGTLMNTEAFF. The CDR3 bases are TGTGCCAGCAGGAGTTGGCAGGGTACACTTATGAACACTGAAGCTTTCTTT.

This clone was detected only once. The J gene is TRBJ2-2, the V gene TRBV30; D may be TRBD2 (9 bases). The germline V gene has CDR1 GTSNPN and CDR2 SVGIG (reference sequence). The V and J ends lost 6 bases and 3 bases respectively, with 17 bases between them. This CDR3 is built from 15 residues. Written as DNA, the CDR3 is TGTGCCTGCCAGGGGGCTAGCGGGGACACCGGGGAGCTGTTTTTT. Its translation: CACQGASGDTGELFF.

For this clone: Additional DNA sequences in this sample encode the identical CDR3. This rearrangement joins TRBV11-3 to TRBJ2-7, with 9 nucleotides matching TRBD1. Germline CDR1 is SGHNT and CDR2 is YENEEA. The junction had 2 bases not matched to a gene; V was cut back by 4 bases and J by 1 base. CDR3 length: 14 residues. CDR3 nucleotides: TGTGCCAGCAGCTCGGACAGGGGTTCCTACGAGCAGTACTTC. This sequence encodes CASSSDRGSYEQYF. Full variable domain (missing parts from reference TRBV11-3 and TRBJ2-7): EAGVVQSPRYKIIEKKQPVAFWCNPISGHNTLYWYLQNLGQGPELLIRYENEEAVDDSQLPKDRFSAERLKGVDSTLKIQPAELGDSAVYLCASSSDRGSYEQYFGPGTRLTVT.

The chain is built from TRBV6-1 and TRBJ2-3; D possibly corresponds to TRBD1 (5 bases). The CDR3 is 15 amino acids. Looked up from germline, CDR1 is MNHNS and CDR2 is SASEGT. V gave up 2 bases and J gave up 1 base, with 10 bases separating them. CDR3 in DNA: TGTGCCAGCAGTGAAAGGGGCGAGGGCACAGATACGCAGTATTTT. Protein product: CASSERGEGTDTQYF.

V gene TRBV5-1 combines with J gene TRBJ1-6; a possible D gene is TRBD1 (6 bases). V dropped 4 bases and J dropped 7 bases, with 12 bases sitting between them. The CDR3 covers 14 residues. Looked up from germline, CDR1 is SGHRS and CDR2 is YFSETQ. CDR3 coding DNA: TGCGCCAGCAGCACACGACAGGAGAATTCACCCCTCCACTTT. Translated: CASSTRQENSPLHF.